This TCR beta chain was profiled in a study of beta chain features in type 1 diabetes. As to this clone: No antigen is known for it.

cDNA synthesis used the whole RNA isolate, giving expressed TCRB sequences. Sequenced by immunoSEQ multiplex PCR; TCRdb stores in-frame clones only, minus some. Counted here are some 350,000 clones, roughly 14% occurring once; the ten biggest clones make up roughly 0.015%. Whole-study results and caveats: Healthy donors had naive, central memory and Treg TCRB repertoires that appeared less similar than those seen among patients. cDNA-based reads could over-represent cells with high TCR expression. Type 1 diabetes patients had TCRB CDR3s that were shorter (moderately but significantly so) in all four CD4+ subsets.

Input material: naive CD4+ T cells from blood. This clonotype was sampled from a woman under 30 with type 1 diabetes.

The CDR3 sequence: CASSDGMWGSAFF. The CDR3 region has the DNA TGTGCCAGCAGTGATGGTATGTGGGGCTCAGCTTTCTTT. V gene TRBV2 combines with J gene TRBJ1-1; D might be TRBD1 (5 bases). The CDR3 runs to 13 residues. Germline V CDR1 and CDR2: SNHLY, FYNNEI. The V end was cut by 3 bases, the J end by 10 bases, with 15 bases between.